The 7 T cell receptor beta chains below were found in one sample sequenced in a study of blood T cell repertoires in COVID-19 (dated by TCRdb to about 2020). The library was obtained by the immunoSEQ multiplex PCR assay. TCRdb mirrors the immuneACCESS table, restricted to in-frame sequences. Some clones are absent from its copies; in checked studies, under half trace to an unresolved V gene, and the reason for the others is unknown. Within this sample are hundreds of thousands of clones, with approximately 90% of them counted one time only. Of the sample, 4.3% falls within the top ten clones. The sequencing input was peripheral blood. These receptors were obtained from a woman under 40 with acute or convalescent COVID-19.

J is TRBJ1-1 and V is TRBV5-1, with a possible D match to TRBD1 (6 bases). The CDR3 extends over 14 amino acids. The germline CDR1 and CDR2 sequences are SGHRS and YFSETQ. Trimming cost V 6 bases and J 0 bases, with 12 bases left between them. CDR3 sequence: CASTTGIMNTEAFF. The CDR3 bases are TGCGCCAGCACGACAGGAATCATGAACACTGAAGCTTTCTTT.

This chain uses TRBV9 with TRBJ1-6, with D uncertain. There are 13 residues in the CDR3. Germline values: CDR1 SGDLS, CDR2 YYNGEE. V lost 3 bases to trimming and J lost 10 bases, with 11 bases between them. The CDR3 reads CASSDYEGSPLHF. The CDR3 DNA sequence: TGTGCCAGCAGCGACTATGAGGGCTCACCCCTCCACTTT.

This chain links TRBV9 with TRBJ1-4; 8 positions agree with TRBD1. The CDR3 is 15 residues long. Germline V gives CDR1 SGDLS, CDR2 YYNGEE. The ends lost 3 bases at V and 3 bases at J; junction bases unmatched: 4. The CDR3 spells CASSGGQAPNEKLFF. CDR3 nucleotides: TGTGCCAGCAGCGGGGGACAGGCGCCTAATGAAAAACTGTTTTTT.

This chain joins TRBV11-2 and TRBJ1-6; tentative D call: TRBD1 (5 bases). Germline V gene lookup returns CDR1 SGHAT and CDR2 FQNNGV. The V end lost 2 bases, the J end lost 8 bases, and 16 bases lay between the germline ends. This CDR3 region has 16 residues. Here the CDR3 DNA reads TGTGCCAGCAGCTTAAGGGGTGCGGCAGCCGATTCACCCCTCCACTTT. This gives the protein CASSLRGAAADSPLHF.

In DNA, the CDR3 is TGTGCCAGCAGCTTACGTGGGGAGGGGACCCAGTACTTC. Its protein is CASSLRGEGTQYF. The chain recombines TRBV7-8 with TRBJ2-5, with 7 positions matching TRBD2. Germline assignment: CDR1 SGHVS and CDR2 FQNEAQ. V lost 2 bases and J lost 7; bases outside the gene matches: 4. The CDR3 sequence is 13 residues long.

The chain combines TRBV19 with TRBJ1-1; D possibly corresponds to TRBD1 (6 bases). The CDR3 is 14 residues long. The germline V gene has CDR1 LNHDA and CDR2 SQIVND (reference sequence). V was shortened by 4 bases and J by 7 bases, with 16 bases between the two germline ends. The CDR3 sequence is CASSKRGDIYEAFF. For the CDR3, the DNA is TGTGCCAGTAGTAAACGGGGGGACATTTATGAAGCTTTCTTT. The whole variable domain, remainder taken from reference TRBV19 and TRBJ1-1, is DGGITQSPKYLFRKEGQNVTLSCEQNLNHDAMYWYRQDPGQGLRLIYYSQIVNDFQKGDIAEGYSVSREKKESFPLTVTSAQKNPTAFYLCASSKRGDIYEAFFGQGTRLTVV.

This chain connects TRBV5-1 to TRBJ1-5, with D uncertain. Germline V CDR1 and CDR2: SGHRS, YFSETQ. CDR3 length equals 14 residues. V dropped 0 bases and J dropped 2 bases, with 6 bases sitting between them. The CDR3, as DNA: TGCGCCAGCAGCTTGGATTCAGGCAATCAGCCCCAGCATTTT. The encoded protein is CASSLDSGNQPQHF.